Listed below are T cell receptor beta chains from one sample, sequenced in a study of T cell repertoires in cytomegalovirus infection. MiXCR, run by TCRdb on the reads, gives a single entry per CDR3 protein. The sample holds about 360,000 distinct CDR3 sequences; approximately 18% are singletons and the top ten take roughly 8.7%. Source material: PBMCs. Source of these receptors: a human donor in good health (CMV status not recorded). Some clones in this sample may be carry-over from other donors' samples. The CDR3 runs from the conserved cysteine through the conserved F or W. D genes are given only for firm matches. Where a row states a size, it is once, few, many or the class of an expanded clone; other rows omit it.

>TRBJ1-2|TRBD1|few|TRBV28|14
TGTGCCAGCAGGTACAACAGGGGTTACTATGGCTACACCTTC
CASRYNRGYYGYTF
>TRBJ2-5|NA|NA|TRBV20-1|15
TGCAGTGCTAGACCGCCAACCACAGGGAGGGAGACCCAGTACTTC
CSARPPTTGRETQYF
>TRBJ1-6|NA|NA|TRBV10-3|17
TGTGCCATCAGTGAGTCGTTCAGTAAAATCGTGTATTCACCCCTCCACTTT
CAISESFSKIVYSPLHF
>TRBJ2-4|NA|once|TRBV29-1|13
TGCAGCGTTGAACCCTCGGGACACAACATTCAGTACTTC
CSVEPSGHNIQYF
>TRBJ2-7|TRBD1|many|TRBV11-2|15
TGTGCCAGCAGCCCCGCAGCAGGGGGCTTCTACGAGCAGTACTTC
CASSPAAGGFYEQYF
>TRBJ2-7|TRBD1|few|TRBV5-4|13
TGTGCCAGCAGCTTGGACAGGGGGCGCGAGCAGTACTTC
CASSLDRGREQYF
>TRBJ1-1|NA|few|TRBV7-9|13
TGTGCCAGCAAGATAGGCAGCGCCACTGAAGCTTTCTTT
CASKIGSATEAFF
>TRBJ2-1|TRBD2|NA|TRBV10-3|16
TGTGCCATCATGGTTCACGCGGGTCCCGGAGCGGGGGAGCAGTTCTTC
CAIMVHAGPGAGEQFF
>TRBJ2-3|NA|many|TRBV7-2|15
TGTGCCAGCAGCTCGACTGGGGGGAAGGCAGATACGCAGTATTTT
CASSSTGGKADTQYF
>TRBJ1-5|NA|many|TRBV12-3/TRBV12-4|13
TGTGCCAGCAGTACGAAACAGACAGCGCCCCAGCATTTT
CASSTKQTAPQHF
>TRBJ1-1|NA|few|TRBV20-1|13
TGCAGTGCTAGAGACAGGTTCTCAACTGAAGCTTTCTTT
CSARDRFSTEAFF
>TRBJ2-1|TRBD2|NA|TRBV5-1|16
TGCGCCAGCAGCTTGGTTACTAGCGGGCCCTACAATGAGCAGTTCTTC
CASSLVTSGPYNEQFF
>TRBJ2-7|NA|many|TRBV7-2|14
TGTGCCAGCAGCCCCGGACCCAGCAACTCCGAGCAGTACTTC
CASSPGPSNSEQYF
>TRBJ2-1|NA|NA|TRBV7-9|13
TGTGCCAGCAGCCAACCACCTTCCAATGAGCAGTTCTTC
CASSQPPSNEQFF
>TRBJ1-2|NA|many|TRBV7-2|13
TGTGCCAGCAGCTTACGTCAGGGTTGGGGCTACACCTTC
CASSLRQGWGYTF